This T cell receptor beta chain was retrieved from a study of T cells in narcolepsy. Study information: Donors had narcolepsy type 1 or type 2, or were healthy controls.

For this clone: Its antigen is still unknown.

The assay was immunoSEQ multiplex PCR, and TCRdb's table has in-frame clones only and misses some. The profile shows tens of thousands of clones, 84% of them singletons. Findings of the study overall: Reportedly, autoreactive clonotypes were serially detected in patients' blood but not controls'. Autoreactive HCRT-specific and TRIB2-specific clonotypes were marked in same-patient CSF-versus-blood CD4+ comparisons. No autoreactive T cell clone sequences appeared in some memory CD4+ repertoires.

The length of the CDR3 is 14 residues. Germline CDR1 is SGDLS and CDR2 is YYNGEE. Between the trimmed V and J ends, which lost 2 bases and 1 base, there was a span of 9 bases. The receptor comes from a human donor with narcolepsy. The sequenced sample consisted of CD45RA- memory CD4+ T cells from PBMCs. This chain links TRBV9 with TRBJ1-2; D gene unclear. The CDR3 DNA reads TGTGCCAGCAGCGTTCAAACAGATAACTATGGCTACACCTTC. Translating it yields CASSVQTDNYGYTF.